This TCR beta chain derives from a study of Tregs in tolerant kidney transplant recipients (dated by TCRdb to the late 2010s). Background on the whole study: Before combined kidney and bone marrow transplantation, this study identified donor-specific regulatory T cells using TCRbeta sequencing and then followed those same cells after transplant. TCRbeta repertoire sequencing was used in a few healthy controls to compare several methods for expanding Tregs specific for an allogeneic donor.

For TCRbeta CDR3 sequencing, genomic DNA was extracted from sorted cells using the QIAGEN DNeasy Blood and Tissue Kit. High-throughput TCRbeta CDR3 sequencing, including PCR amplification with bias correction and internal controls, was performed commercially through immunoSEQ. On the authors' methods: Unique productive TCRbeta sequences were defined by CDR3 nucleotide sequence when primers matched and otherwise by CDR3 amino acid sequence together with Vbeta and Jbeta genes. To correct for sorting error, sequences found in more than one sorted population at a frequency ratio of 2:1 or less were discarded, and the remaining shared sequences were assigned to the population with the higher frequency. Sequences were defined as donor-reactive when expanded at least 5-fold in CFSE-low cells versus unstimulated cells and present at a frequency of at least 0.01% in CFSE-low cells. Repertoire divergence was quantified by Jensen-Shannon divergence calculated from the top 100 TCRbeta sequences ranked by frequency. For any sample with multiple sequencing runs, sorting error was corrected in each run separately before the runs were pooled. In TCRdb, the immuneACCESS table is reduced to in-frame sequences with V and J assigned. These tables do not hold every clone; where another copy was compared, an unresolved V gene accounts for under half, and the others remain unexplained. V, J and clone size derive from that table, while D and trimming were established from the DNA sequence. Within this sample are about 120,000 clones, with about 90% of them counted one time only. The ten largest clones take up approximately 0.6% of the sample.

The germline ends are 11 bases apart after V is trimmed by 6 bases and J by 0 bases. Reading the germline V gene gives CDR1 MNHNS and CDR2 SASEGT. From the cysteine up to the phenylalanine, the CDR3 has a length of 14 residues. The kept DNA is CDR3 alone, 42 bases in frame from the first base. A word on this clone: What this receptor recognizes is not known. No base-level quality is on record; no much larger clone is a single base apart.

Points the paper makes about the study in general: The study was limited by small patient numbers, and the findings need validation in larger populations and under other immunosuppression protocols. Biological reproducibility was not directly assessed, although technical replication error appeared to be minimal. Expanding Tregs with activated donor B cells appeared to identify the most biologically relevant and donor-specific TCRbeta repertoire.

Unstimulated Tregs (CD4+CD25+CD127-), CD4+ non-Tregs (CD4+CD25-), CD4 and CD8 cells were FACS-sorted from thawed PBMCs. Blood from healthy controls was obtained either from healthy volunteers or as purchased buffy coats. Healthy control blood was separated into PBMCs by Ficoll density gradient and cryopreserved, and patient PBMCs were collected both before and after transplant. Recombination connected TRBV6-1 to TRBJ1-2, with no confidently assigned D gene. The source is a human donor in good health. Sequenced material: CD4+ T cells from blood. The CDR3 corresponds to CASSQDGSNYGYTF. The sequence in DNA is TGTGCCAGCAGCCAAGACGGGTCTAACTATGGCTACACCTTC.